This T cell receptor beta chain was sequenced for a study of blood T cell repertoires in COVID-19. Overall study context: Acute and convalescent COVID-19 specimens originated in the United States, Italy and Spain. The analysed material was cDNA or gDNA that came from T cells, B-cell-depleted T cells, or PBMCs.

In the original analysis: Nucleated cell counts were estimated from reference gene primer amplification. The protocol was immunoSEQ multiplex PCR, while the TCRdb copy is restricted to in-frame clones and leaves out a portion. V, J and clone size are those of that table, while D and trimming were read from the DNA. The data contain tens of thousands of clones, roughly 75% of them singletons. The CDR3 is 13 residues long. V was cut by 2 bases and J by 3 bases, with 8 bases left in between. Sequenced material: peripheral blood. This sequence joins TRBV12-3 or TRBV12-4 and TRBJ2-7; D is unclear. This clonotype originated in a woman aged 50 to 60 with acute or convalescent COVID-19. Written as DNA, the CDR3 is TGTGCCAGCAGTTTACGGGTTGGCTACGAGCAGTACTTC. Amino acids: CASSLRVGYEQYF.